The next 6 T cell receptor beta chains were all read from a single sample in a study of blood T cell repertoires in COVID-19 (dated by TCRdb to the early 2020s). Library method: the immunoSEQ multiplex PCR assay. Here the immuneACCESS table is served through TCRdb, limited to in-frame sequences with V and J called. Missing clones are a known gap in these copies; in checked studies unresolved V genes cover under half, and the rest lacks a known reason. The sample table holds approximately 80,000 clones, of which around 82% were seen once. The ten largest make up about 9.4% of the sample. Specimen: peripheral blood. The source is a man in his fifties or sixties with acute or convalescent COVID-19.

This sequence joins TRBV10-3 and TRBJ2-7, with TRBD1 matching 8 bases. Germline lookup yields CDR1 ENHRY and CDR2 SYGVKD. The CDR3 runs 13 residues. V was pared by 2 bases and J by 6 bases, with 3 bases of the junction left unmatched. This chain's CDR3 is CAISEGQGFEQYF. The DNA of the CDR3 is TGTGCCATCAGTGAGGGACAGGGTTTCGAGCAGTACTTC.

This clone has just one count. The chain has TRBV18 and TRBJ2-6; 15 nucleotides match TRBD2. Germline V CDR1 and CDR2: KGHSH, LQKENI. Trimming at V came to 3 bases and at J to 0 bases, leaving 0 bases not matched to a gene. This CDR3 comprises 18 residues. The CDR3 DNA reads TGTGCCAGCTCACCGGGACTAGCGGGAGGCTCTGGGGCCAACGTCCTGACTTTC. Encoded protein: CASSPGLAGGSGANVLTF.

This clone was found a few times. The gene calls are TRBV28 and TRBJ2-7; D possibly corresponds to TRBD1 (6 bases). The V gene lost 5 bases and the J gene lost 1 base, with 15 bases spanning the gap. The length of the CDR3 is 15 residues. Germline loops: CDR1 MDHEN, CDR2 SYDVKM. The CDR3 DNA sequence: TGTGCCAGCAGTCCTGTTCTACAGGGTTCCTACGAGCAGTACTTC. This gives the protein CASSPVLQGSYEQYF.

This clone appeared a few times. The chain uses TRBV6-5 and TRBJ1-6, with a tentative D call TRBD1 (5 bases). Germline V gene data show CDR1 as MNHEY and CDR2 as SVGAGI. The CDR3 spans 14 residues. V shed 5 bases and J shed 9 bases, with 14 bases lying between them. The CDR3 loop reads CASSIRAWGSPLHF. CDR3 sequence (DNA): TGTGCCAGCAGTATCAGGGCCTGGGGTTCACCCCTCCACTTT.

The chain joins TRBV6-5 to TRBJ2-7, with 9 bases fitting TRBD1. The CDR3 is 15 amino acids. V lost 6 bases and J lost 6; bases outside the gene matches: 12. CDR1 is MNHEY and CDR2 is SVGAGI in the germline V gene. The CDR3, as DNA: TGTGCCAGCAGGCCCCCGGGACAGGGAATCGGCGAGCAGTACTTC. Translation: CASRPPGQGIGEQYF.

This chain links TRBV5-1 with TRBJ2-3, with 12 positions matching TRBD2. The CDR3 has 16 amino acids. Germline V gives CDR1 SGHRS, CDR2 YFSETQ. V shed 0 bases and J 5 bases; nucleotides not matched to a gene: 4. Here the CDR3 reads CASSLVPSGGEDTQYF. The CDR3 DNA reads TGCGCCAGCAGCTTGGTTCCTAGCGGGGGGGAAGATACGCAGTATTTT.